The 27 T cell receptor beta chains given below trace back to one sample, sequenced in a study of blood T cell repertoires in COVID-19. TCRdb keeps only in-frame clones here, not all; method: immunoSEQ multiplex PCR. The data show fewer than 250,000 clones, nearly 90% seen once. Sequencing was performed on PBMCs or T cells enriched from blood (not recorded which). These receptors came from a man aged 25-40 years who had recovered from COVID-19.

The gene calls are TRBV10-3 and TRBJ2-7; 7 positions agree with TRBD1. The ends lost 5 bases at V and 1 base at J; junction bases unmatched: 2. Per germline, CDR1 ENHRY and CDR2 SYGVKD. This CDR3 has 13 residues. The CDR3: CAISRTGSYEQYF. The CDR3, as DNA: TGTGCCATCAGTCGGACAGGTTCCTACGAGCAGTACTTC.

CDR3 in DNA: TGTGCCAGTACTCCGGGACAGGGAAACACCATATATTTT. Protein product: CASTPGQGNTIYF. The chain recombines TRBV6-5 with TRBJ1-3, with 7 bases matching TRBD1. This CDR3 is 13 amino acids long. The J segment lost 4 bases and the V segment lost 9 bases, leaving 6 bases of the junction unmatched. Germline CDR1 reads MNHEY; CDR2 reads SVGAGI.

The V call is TRBV4-3, the J call TRBJ1-3; TRBD1 might be the D (5 bases). Germline V gives CDR1 LGHNA, CDR2 YSLEER. With 1 base removed from V and 0 bases from J, the gap between germline ends came to 7 bases. This CDR3 is 15 amino acids long. The chain's CDR3 is CASSQGQSSGNTIYF. Here the CDR3 DNA reads TGCGCCAGCAGCCAAGGACAGAGCTCTGGAAACACCATATATTTT.

This clone appeared a single time. The rearrangement uses TRBV25-1 and TRBJ1-6; 9 nucleotides match TRBD1. J lost 7 bases, V lost 4 bases, and 5 bases had no gene match. Germline V lookup: CDR1 MGHDK, CDR2 SYGVNS. This CDR3 contains 15 residues. CDR3 nucleotide sequence: TGTGCCAGCAGTGCAAGACAGGGGGGGAATTCACCCCTCCACTTT. Protein: CASSARQGGNSPLHF.

The rearrangement uses TRBV29-1 and TRBJ1-2; 7 positions agree with TRBD1. CDR1 is SQVTM and CDR2 is ANQGSEA in the germline V gene. V shed 4 bases, J shed 6 bases, and the junction held 5 bases outside the gene matches. This CDR3 spans 12 amino acids. The CDR3 DNA reads as TGCAGCGTTGTGACAGGGAGAAATGGCTACACCTTC. As protein: CSVVTGRNGYTF.

This clone was seen once. The J gene is TRBJ2-3, the V gene TRBV5-6, with 8 bases identical to TRBD2. V trimming: 2 bases; J trimming: 5 bases; junction bases outside the gene matches: 7. The CDR3 contains 15 residues. Germline assignment: CDR1 SGHDT and CDR2 YYEEEE. The CDR3 DNA reads TGTGCCAGCAGCTTTGCGGGGGGCCTGGGAGATACGCAGTATTTT. Its translation: CASSFAGGLGDTQYF.

The chain recombines TRBV4-1 with TRBJ1-5; 9 positions match TRBD1. The V and J ends lost 2 bases and 6 bases, in that order; junction bases with no gene match: 5. The germline CDR1 and CDR2 sequences are MGHRA and YSYEKL. This CDR3 contains 15 residues. The CDR3 nucleotides read TGCGCCAGCAGCCAATCGGGACAGGGAAGTCAGCCCCAGCATTTT. This sequence encodes CASSQSGQGSQPQHF.

The rearrangement uses TRBV27 and TRBJ2-1; perhaps TRBD1 as D (5 bases). The V end lost 4 bases, the J end lost 4 bases, and 11 bases lay between the germline ends. Germline CDR1 reads MNHEY; CDR2 reads SMNVEV (reference sequence). The CDR3 covers 14 residues. This CDR3 is CASSSGSPYNEQFF. DNA for the CDR3: TGTGCCAGCAGTTCAGGGTCCCCTTACAATGAGCAGTTCTTC.

V and J are TRBV10-2 and TRBJ1-1; unclear D gene. This CDR3 is 16 amino acids long. Germline V gene sequence: CDR1 WSHSY, CDR2 SAAADI. The V end lost 3 bases, the J end lost 0 bases, and 14 bases lay between the germline ends. The CDR3 DNA is TGCGCCAGCAGTGATCTCCCTCGTCGGGTGAACACTGAAGCTTTCTTT. This gives the protein CASSDLPRRVNTEAFF.

The chain uses TRBV2 and TRBJ2-7; D may be TRBD1 (5 bases). The CDR3 is made up of 13 amino acids. Looked up from germline, CDR1 is SNHLY and CDR2 is FYNNEI. The germline V and J ends were trimmed by 2 bases and 2 bases, with 7 bases remaining between them. In DNA form, the CDR3 reads TGTGCCAGCAGTGAAAGACAGACCTACGAGCAGTACTTC. Amino acids: CASSERQTYEQYF.

This clone showed up just once. The chain employs TRBV5-1 and TRBJ2-3, with 8 nucleotides matching TRBD1. This CDR3 is built from 15 residues. V dropped 6 bases and J dropped 6; count of bases not matched to a gene: 12. Per germline, CDR1 SGHRS and CDR2 YFSETQ. The CDR3 spells CASTIRQGRLDTQYF. CDR3 bases: TGCGCCAGCACCATCCGACAGGGGCGCCTGGATACGCAGTATTTT.

The chain joins TRBV6-5 to TRBJ2-5; perhaps TRBD2 as D (5 bases). Germline loops: CDR1 MNHEY, CDR2 SVGAGI. Between the trimmed V and J ends, which lost 7 bases and 1 base, there was a span of 13 bases. The CDR3 is 14 residues long. The CDR3 protein is CASTRGRGQETQYF. CDR3 sequence (DNA): TGTGCCAGCACTAGAGGACGGGGCCAAGAGACCCAGTACTTC.

This sequence joins TRBV6-1 and TRBJ1-2; no clear D. V lost 0 bases, J lost 4 bases, and 3 bases lay in between. Germline V gene sequence: CDR1 MNHNS, CDR2 SASEGT. The CDR3 spans 12 residues. CDR3 amino acids: CASSEAGYGYTF. The CDR3 bases are TGTGCCAGCAGTGAAGCCGGCTATGGCTACACCTTC.

The V call is TRBV10-3, the J call TRBJ2-7; no firm D call. Germline CDR1 reads ENHRY; CDR2 reads SYGVKD. The CDR3 loop spans 14 amino acids. Trimming left V 5 bases short and J 6 bases short, with 17 bases between. The CDR3 DNA is TGTGCCATCAGTAGCGAGACGGATATATCCGAGCAGTACTTC. Translation: CAISSETDISEQYF.

The chain recombines TRBV5-1 with TRBJ2-2, with a weak D call TRBD1 (6 bases). The CDR3 sequence is 13 residues long. Germline CDR1 is SGHRS and CDR2 is YFSETQ. Deletions cut 4 bases from V and 5 bases from J, with 9 bases between. Here the CDR3 reads CASSPQGTGELFF. Written as DNA, the CDR3 is TGCGCCAGCAGCCCACAGGGTACCGGGGAGCTGTTTTTT.

V gene TRBV27 combines with J gene TRBJ2-1; TRBD1 aligns across 8 bases. CDR1 is MNHEY and CDR2 is SMNVEV in the germline V gene (reference sequence). V dropped 4 bases and J dropped 0; count of bases not matched to a gene: 2. The CDR3 has 15 residues. The CDR3 region has the DNA TGTGCCAGCAGTTGGACAGGGAACTCCTACAATGAGCAGTTCTTC. Translating gives CASSWTGNSYNEQFF.

This clone has more than one count but fewer than ten. V and J are TRBV4-2 and TRBJ2-3; 11 bases fit TRBD2. Germline lookup yields CDR1 LGHNA and CDR2 YNFKEQ. CDR3 length: 16 amino acids. The ends lost 1 base at V and 7 bases at J; junction bases unmatched: 7. CDR3 residues: CASSQVSTSGAYTQYF. The CDR3 DNA is TGTGCCAGCAGCCAAGTCTCGACTAGCGGGGCTTATACGCAGTATTTT.

The chain carries TRBV2 and TRBJ2-7, with 9 bases matching TRBD2. The length of the CDR3 is 15 residues. With V trimmed by 1 base and J by 6 bases, 7 bases remained unmatched. Germline V lookup: CDR1 SNHLY, CDR2 FYNNEI. CDR3 sequence reads: CASSEGVSGSGEQYF. The CDR3 bases are TGTGCCAGCAGTGAAGGGGTTAGCGGGAGTGGCGAGCAGTACTTC.

The rearrangement joins TRBV3-1 (or the pseudogene TRBV3-2) to TRBJ1-3; maybe TRBD1 (6 bases). This CDR3 has 12 amino acids. The V end lost 6 bases, the J end lost 8 bases, and 11 bases lay between the germline ends. The germline V gene has CDR1 LGHDT and CDR2 YNNKEL (reference sequence). The CDR3 DNA reads as TGTGCCAGCAGTGGGGGCTGGGACACCATATATTTT. Protein: CASSGGWDTIYF.

This clone was counted a few times. This sequence joins TRBV19 and TRBJ1-2; no reliable D call. The CDR3 is 11 amino acids. Trimming took off 7 bases at V and 3 bases at J, with 6 bases between the two ends. Germline V gene lookup returns CDR1 LNHDA and CDR2 SQIVND (reference sequence). The CDR3 reads CASNSHYGYTF. The DNA of the CDR3 is TGTGCCAGTAACAGTCACTATGGCTACACCTTC.

CDR3 sequence: CASSLGAQRGEKLFF. As DNA, the CDR3 is TGTGCCAGCAGCTTAGGGGCCCAGAGGGGGGAAAAACTGTTTTTT. This chain connects TRBV7-9 to TRBJ1-4; perhaps TRBD1 as D (6 bases). This CDR3 has 15 amino acids. Germline assignment: CDR1 SEHNR and CDR2 FQNEAQ (reference sequence). Trimming removed 1 base at V and 8 bases at J, with 14 bases between. The variable domain in full, with the rest retrieved from reference TRBV7-9 and TRBJ1-4, is DTGVSQNPRHKITKRGQNVTFRCDPISEHNRLYWYRQTLGQGPEFLTYFQNEAQLEKSRLLSDRFSAERPKGSFSTLEIQRTEQGDSAMYLCASSLGAQRGEKLFFGSGTQLSVL.

V is TRBV18 and J is TRBJ1-2; D is perhaps TRBD1 (6 bases). Trimming cost V 6 bases and J 8 bases, with 25 bases left between them. The CDR3 has 16 amino acids. The V gene's germline CDR1 is KGHSH and CDR2 LQKENI. DNA of the CDR3: TGTGCCAGCTCCCCGAGCCTTGGGGGCGGATTGTGGGGCTACACCTTC. Protein: CASSPSLGGGLWGYTF.

V and J are TRBV5-1 and TRBJ1-1; 7 bases are a match to TRBD1. Germline trimming cut 4 bases from V and 2 bases from J; bases unmatched to any gene: 8. Germline V gene lookup returns CDR1 SGHRS and CDR2 YFSETQ. The CDR3 is 15 amino acids. CDR3 in DNA: TGCGCCAGCAGCCCATGGGACAGTTTAAACACTGAAGCTTTCTTT. It is translated as CASSPWDSLNTEAFF.

The V call is TRBV24-1, the J call TRBJ2-2; D perhaps matches TRBD2 (5 bases). Trimming took 3 bases from V and 6 from J, leaving 25 bases between them. The CDR3 loop spans 19 amino acids. Looked up from germline, CDR1 is KGHDR and CDR2 is SFDVKD. The CDR3 reads CATSDSGSRWELPPGELFF. The CDR3 DNA is TGTGCCACCAGTGATAGTGGGTCCCGTTGGGAGTTGCCCCCCGGGGAGCTGTTTTTT.

This chain uses TRBV5-1 with TRBJ1-3, with unresolved D. The CDR3 extends over 14 amino acids. The ends were cut back, 0 bases at V and 2 bases at J, with 6 bases in the middle. Germline-derived CDR1 and CDR2 are SGHRS and YFSETQ. The CDR3 region is CASSLDRTGNTIYF. CDR3 DNA: TGCGCCAGCAGCTTGGACAGAACTGGAAACACCATATATTTT.

This clone was found once. The chain employs TRBV7-9 and TRBJ1-2; TRBD1 aligns across 7 bases. Germline CDR1 SEHNR, CDR2 FQNEAQ (reference sequence). This CDR3 is built from 14 residues. Trimming cost V 7 bases and J 2 bases; bases outside gene matches: 7. For the CDR3, the DNA is TGTGCCAGCAACCAAGGGACAGCAAACTATGGCTACACCTTC. This sequence encodes CASNQGTANYGYTF.

This chain connects TRBV11-2 to TRBJ2-2, with D perhaps TRBD2 (6 bases). The CDR3 has 16 amino acids. Germline V lookup: CDR1 SGHAT, CDR2 FQNNGV. Trimming stripped 5 bases from V and 4 bases from J, with 17 bases between. The CDR3 region has the DNA TGTGCCAGCAGCCCGCTCGCGGGAAAGGGCACCGGGGAGCTGTTTTTT. The encoded protein is CASSPLAGKGTGELFF.